This T cell receptor (beta chain) is from a study of spatial heterogeneity in lung cancer. Overall study: TCR and UMI combinations that were unique each appeared, on average, more than ten times in raw reads. Findings of the study overall: Blood contained ubiquitous expanded tumor TCRs more at resection than at follow-up.

In the library, each TCR cDNA molecule bore its own unique molecular identifier. In TCRdb, the 5' RACE reads were re-called with MiXCR into one record per CDR3 protein. The sample lists tens of thousands of distinct CDR3 sequences; roughly 5.9% were seen once. The CDR3 is made up of 13 amino acids. The ends were cut back, 1 base at V and 4 bases at J, with 7 bases in the middle. A note on this clonotype: The antigen is undetermined.

Time point: sample taken at primary tumor resection. Whole RNA obtained from tumor, nontumor lung or frozen PBMC underwent sequencing without sorting. The sample was PBMCs, taken at surgery. The source of this sequence is a female donor with early-stage non-small cell lung cancer. This chain links TRBV12-3 or TRBV12-4 with TRBJ1-2, with D uncertain. CDR3 in DNA: TGTGCCAGCAGTTTAGTTTCAGCCTATGGCTACACCTTC. Translated, it gives CASSLVSAYGYTF.